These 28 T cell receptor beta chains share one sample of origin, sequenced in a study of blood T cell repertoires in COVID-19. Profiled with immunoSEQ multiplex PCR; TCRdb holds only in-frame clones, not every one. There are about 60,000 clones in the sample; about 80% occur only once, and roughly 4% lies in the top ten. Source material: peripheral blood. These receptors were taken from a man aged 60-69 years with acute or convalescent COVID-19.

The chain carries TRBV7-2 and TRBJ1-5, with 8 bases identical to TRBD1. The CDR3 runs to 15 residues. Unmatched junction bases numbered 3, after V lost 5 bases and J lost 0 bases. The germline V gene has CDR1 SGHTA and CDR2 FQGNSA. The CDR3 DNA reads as TGTGCCAGCAGCCCTGACAGGGGTAGCAATCAGCCCCAGCATTTT. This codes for CASSPDRGSNQPQHF.

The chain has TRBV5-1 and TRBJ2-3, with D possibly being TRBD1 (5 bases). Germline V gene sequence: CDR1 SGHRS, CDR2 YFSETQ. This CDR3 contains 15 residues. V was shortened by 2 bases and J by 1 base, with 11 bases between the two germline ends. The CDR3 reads CASSFGRVGTDTQYF. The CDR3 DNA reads TGCGCCAGCAGCTTCGGCAGGGTCGGCACAGATACGCAGTATTTT. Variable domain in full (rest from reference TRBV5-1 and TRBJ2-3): KAGVTQTPRYLIKTRGQQVTLSCSPISGHRSVSWYQQTPGQGLQFLFEYFSETQRNKGNFPGRFSGRQFSNSRSEMNVSTLELGDSALYLCASSFGRVGTDTQYFGPGTRLTVL.

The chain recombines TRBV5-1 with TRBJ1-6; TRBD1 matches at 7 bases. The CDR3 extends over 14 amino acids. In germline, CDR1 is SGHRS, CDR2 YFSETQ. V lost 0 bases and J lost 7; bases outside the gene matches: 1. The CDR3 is CASSLEGQNSPLHF. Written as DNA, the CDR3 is TGCGCCAGCAGCTTGGAGGGACAGAATTCACCCCTCCACTTT. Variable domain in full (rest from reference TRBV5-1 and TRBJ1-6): KAGVTQTPRYLIKTRGQQVTLSCSPISGHRSVSWYQQTPGQGLQFLFEYFSETQRNKGNFPGRFSGRQFSNSRSEMNVSTLELGDSALYLCASSLEGQNSPLHFGNGTRLTVT.

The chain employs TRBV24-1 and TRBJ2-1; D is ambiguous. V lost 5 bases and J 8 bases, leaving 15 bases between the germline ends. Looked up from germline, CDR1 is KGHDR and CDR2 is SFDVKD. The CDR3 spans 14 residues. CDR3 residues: CATSGLSESHEQFF. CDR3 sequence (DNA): TGTGCCACCAGTGGTCTATCCGAGAGCCATGAGCAGTTCTTC.

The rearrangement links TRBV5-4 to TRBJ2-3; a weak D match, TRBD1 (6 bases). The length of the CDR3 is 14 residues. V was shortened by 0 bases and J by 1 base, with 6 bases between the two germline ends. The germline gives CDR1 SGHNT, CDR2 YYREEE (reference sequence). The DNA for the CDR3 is TGTGCCAGCAGCTTGGACAGGGGCACAGATACGCAGTATTTT. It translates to CASSLDRGTDTQYF. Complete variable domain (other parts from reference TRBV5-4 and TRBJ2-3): ETGVTQSPTHLIKTRGQQVTLRCSSQSGHNTVSWYQQALGQGPQFIFQYYREEENGRGNFPPRFSGLQFPNYSSELNVNALELDDSALYLCASSLDRGTDTQYFGPGTRLTVL.

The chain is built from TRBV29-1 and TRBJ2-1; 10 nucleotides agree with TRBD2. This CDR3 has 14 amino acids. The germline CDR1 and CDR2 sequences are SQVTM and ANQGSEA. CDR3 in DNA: TGCGGAGGAGCGGGGGGGCCACGGTACAATGAGCAGTTCTTC. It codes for CGGAGGPRYNEQFF.

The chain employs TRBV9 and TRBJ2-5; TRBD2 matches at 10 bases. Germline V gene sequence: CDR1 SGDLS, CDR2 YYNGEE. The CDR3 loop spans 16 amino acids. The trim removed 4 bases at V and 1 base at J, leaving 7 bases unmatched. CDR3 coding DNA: TGTGCCAGCAGCACCGGACTAGCGGACCCCCAAGAGACCCAGTACTTC. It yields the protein CASSTGLADPQETQYF.

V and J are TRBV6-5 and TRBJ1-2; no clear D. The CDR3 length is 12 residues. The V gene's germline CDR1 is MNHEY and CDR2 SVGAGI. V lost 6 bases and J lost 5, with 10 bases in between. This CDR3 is CASRGSGYGYTF. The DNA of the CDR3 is TGTGCCAGCAGAGGGAGTGGTTATGGCTACACCTTC.

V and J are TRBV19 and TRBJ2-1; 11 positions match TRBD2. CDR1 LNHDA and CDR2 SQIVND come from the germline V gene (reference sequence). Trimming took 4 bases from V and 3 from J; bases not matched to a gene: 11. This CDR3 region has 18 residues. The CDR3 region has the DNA TGTGCCAGTAGTAGTGGGTCCGGGACTAGCGGATACTACAATGAGCAGTTCTTC. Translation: CASSSGSGTSGYYNEQFF.

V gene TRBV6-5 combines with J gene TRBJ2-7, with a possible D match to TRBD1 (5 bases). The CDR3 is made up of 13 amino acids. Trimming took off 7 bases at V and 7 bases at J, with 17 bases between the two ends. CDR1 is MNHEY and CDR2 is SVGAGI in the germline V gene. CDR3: CASKAGPYVEQYF. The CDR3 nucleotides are TGTGCCAGCAAGGCAGGGCCTTACGTGGAGCAGTACTTC.

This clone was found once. The CDR3 coding sequence is TGTGCCAGCTCACTAATGACAGGGGCGAACACTGAAGCTTTCTTT. Translation: CASSLMTGANTEAFF. V gene TRBV18 combines with J gene TRBJ1-1; 8 bases match TRBD1. In germline, CDR1 is KGHSH, CDR2 LQKENI. The CDR3 is 15 amino acids. Trimming removed 4 bases from V and 1 base from J; junction bases left unmatched: 5.

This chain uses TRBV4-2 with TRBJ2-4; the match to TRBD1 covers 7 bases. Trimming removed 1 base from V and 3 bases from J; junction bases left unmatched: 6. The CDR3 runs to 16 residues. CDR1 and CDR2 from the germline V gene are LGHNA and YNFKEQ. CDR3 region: CASSQASGTDKNIQYF. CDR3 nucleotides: TGTGCCAGCAGCCAAGCCTCCGGGACAGACAAAAACATTCAGTACTTC.

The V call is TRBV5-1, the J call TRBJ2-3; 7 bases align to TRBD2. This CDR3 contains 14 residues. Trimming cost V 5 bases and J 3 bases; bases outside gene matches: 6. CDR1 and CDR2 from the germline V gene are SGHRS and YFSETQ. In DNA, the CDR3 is TGCGCCAGCAGGCTAGCGGTCAGTACAGATACGCAGTATTTT. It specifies CASRLAVSTDTQYF.

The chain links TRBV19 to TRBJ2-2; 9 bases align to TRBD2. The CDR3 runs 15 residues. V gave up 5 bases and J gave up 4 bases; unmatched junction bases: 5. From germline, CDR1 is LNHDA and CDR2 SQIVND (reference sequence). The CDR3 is CASSRSGGITGELFF. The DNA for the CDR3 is TGTGCCAGTAGTCGTAGCGGGGGTATCACCGGGGAGCTGTTTTTT.

This CDR3 is CATSDLKREGETQYF. In DNA, the CDR3 is TGTGCCACCAGTGATTTGAAGAGGGAGGGGGAGACCCAGTACTTC. The V gene is TRBV24-1, the J gene TRBJ2-5; 7 nucleotides line up with TRBD2. CDR3 size: 15 residues. CDR1 and CDR2 (germline): KGHDR, SFDVKD. With 0 bases clipped from V and 5 bases from J, the junction kept 5 bases outside the gene matches.

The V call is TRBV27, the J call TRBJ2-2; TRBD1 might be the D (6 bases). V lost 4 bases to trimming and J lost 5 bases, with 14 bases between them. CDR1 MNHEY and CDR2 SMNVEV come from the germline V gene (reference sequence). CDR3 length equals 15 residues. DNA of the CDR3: TGTGCCAGCAGTTGGGACACACGAACTACCGGGGAGCTGTTTTTT. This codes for CASSWDTRTTGELFF.

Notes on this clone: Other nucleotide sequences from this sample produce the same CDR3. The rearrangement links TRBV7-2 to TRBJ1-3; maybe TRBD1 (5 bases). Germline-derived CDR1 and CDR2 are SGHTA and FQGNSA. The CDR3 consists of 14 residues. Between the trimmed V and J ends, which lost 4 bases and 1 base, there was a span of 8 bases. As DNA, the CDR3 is TGTGCCAGCAGCTACGACAGTTCTGGAAACACCATATATTTT. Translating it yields CASSYDSSGNTIYF.

The CDR3 DNA is TGTGCCAGCAGCTTCCTCCAAGGGGCAACTAATGAAAAACTGTTTTTT. Protein sequence: CASSFLQGATNEKLFF. The rearrangement joins TRBV5-4 to TRBJ1-4, with D maybe TRBD1 (5 bases). V was shortened by 2 bases and J by 0 bases, with 11 bases between the two germline ends. This CDR3 has 16 amino acids. The germline V gene encodes CDR1 SGHNT and CDR2 YYREEE (reference sequence).

The CDR3, as DNA: TGTGCCAGCAGCTTTAGCACAGGGAAGGCCGGGGAGCTGTTTTTT. This sequence encodes CASSFSTGKAGELFF. J is TRBJ2-2 and V is TRBV5-4; a weak D match, TRBD1 (6 bases). Germline values: CDR1 SGHNT, CDR2 YYREEE (reference sequence). The CDR3 sequence is 15 residues long. V gave up 2 bases and J gave up 6 bases, with 14 bases separating them.

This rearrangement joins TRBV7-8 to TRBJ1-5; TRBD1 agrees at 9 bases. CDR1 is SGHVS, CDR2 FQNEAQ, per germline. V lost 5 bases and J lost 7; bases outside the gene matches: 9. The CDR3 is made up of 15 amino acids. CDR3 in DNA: TGTGCCAGCAGCCCGACAGGGGGAGGGGAACAGCCCCAGCATTTT. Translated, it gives CASSPTGGGEQPQHF.

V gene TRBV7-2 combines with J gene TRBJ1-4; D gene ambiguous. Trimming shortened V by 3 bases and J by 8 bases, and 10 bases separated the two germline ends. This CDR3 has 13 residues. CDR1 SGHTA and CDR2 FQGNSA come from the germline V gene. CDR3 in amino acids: CASSLRIEEKLFF. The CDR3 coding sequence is TGTGCCAGCAGCTTGAGGATCGAGGAAAAACTGTTTTTT. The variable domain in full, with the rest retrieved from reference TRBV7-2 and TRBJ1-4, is GAGVSQSPSNKVTEKGKDVELRCDPISGHTALYWYRQSLGQGLEFLIYFQGNSAPDKSGLPSDRFSAERTGGSVSTLTIQRTQQEDSAVYLCASSLRIEEKLFFGSGTQLSVL.

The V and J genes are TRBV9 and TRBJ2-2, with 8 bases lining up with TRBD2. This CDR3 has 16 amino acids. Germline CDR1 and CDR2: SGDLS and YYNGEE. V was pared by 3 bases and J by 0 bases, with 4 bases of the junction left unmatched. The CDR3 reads CASSAGGGANTGELFF. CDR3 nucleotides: TGTGCCAGCAGCGCCGGGGGGGGTGCGAACACCGGGGAGCTGTTTTTT.

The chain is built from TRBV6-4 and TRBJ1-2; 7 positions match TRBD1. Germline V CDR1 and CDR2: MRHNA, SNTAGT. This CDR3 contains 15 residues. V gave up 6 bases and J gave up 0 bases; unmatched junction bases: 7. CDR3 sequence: CASSRTGEPNYGYTF. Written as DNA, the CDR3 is TGTGCCAGCAGCAGGACAGGAGAACCTAACTATGGCTACACCTTC.

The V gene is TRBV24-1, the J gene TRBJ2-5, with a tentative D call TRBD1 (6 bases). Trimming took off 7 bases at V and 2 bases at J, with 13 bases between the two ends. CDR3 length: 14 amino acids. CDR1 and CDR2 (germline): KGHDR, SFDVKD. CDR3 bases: TGTGCCACCAGCGCCGACAGGCTACAAGAGACCCAGTACTTC. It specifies CATSADRLQETQYF.

Here the CDR3 DNA reads TGTGCCAGCAGCGTACGGCCACTAGCTAAAATGGGCACAGATACGCAGTATTTT. The encoded protein is CASSVRPLAKMGTDTQYF. The chain is built from TRBV9 and TRBJ2-3; the D gene is possibly TRBD2 (6 bases). The CDR3 covers 18 residues. From germline, CDR1 is SGDLS and CDR2 YYNGEE. V was pared by 1 base and J by 1 base, with 19 bases between.

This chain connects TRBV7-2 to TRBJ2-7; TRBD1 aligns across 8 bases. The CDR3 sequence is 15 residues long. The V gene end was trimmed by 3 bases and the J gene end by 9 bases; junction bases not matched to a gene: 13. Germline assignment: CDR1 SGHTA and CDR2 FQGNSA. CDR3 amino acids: CASSFSINQGAGQYF. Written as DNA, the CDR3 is TGTGCCAGCAGCTTTTCCATAAACCAGGGGGCCGGGCAGTACTTC.

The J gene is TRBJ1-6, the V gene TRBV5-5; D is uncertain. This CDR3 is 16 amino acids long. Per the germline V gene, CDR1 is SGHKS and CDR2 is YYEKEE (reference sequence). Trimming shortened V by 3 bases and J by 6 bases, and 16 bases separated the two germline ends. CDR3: CASSSGPLSVNSPLHF. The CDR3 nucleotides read TGTGCCAGCAGCTCCGGGCCCCTTAGCGTTAATTCACCCCTCCACTTT.

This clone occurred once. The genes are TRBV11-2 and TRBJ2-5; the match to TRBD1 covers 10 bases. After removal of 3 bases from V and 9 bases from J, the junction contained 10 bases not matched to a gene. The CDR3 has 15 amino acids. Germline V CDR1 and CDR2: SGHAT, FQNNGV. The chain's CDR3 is CASSLAGTGVSSQYF. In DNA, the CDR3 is TGTGCCAGCAGCTTGGCCGGGACAGGGGTCTCGTCCCAGTACTTC.